The text below deals with one T cell receptor beta chain. The target antigen is unknown. This sample was taken from a study of shared clonotypes between healthy human individuals. Study-wide context: A couple of women and three men aged 18 to 49 made up the donors. Whole-study findings and limits: An expected dependence of interdonor clonotype sharing on sequencing depth was noted.

This table comes from immunoSEQ multiplex PCR, and its TCRdb copy is limited to in-frame clones, with some not included. The sample yields over a million clones, roughly 96% seen once. This CDR3 contains 11 residues. Germline V gives CDR1 DFQATT, CDR2 SNEGSKA (reference sequence). This clonotype originated in a man aged 30 to 39 in good health. The rearrangement joins TRBV20-1 to TRBJ2-1; a possible D gene is TRBD2 (6 bases). Input material: naive CD4+ T cells sorted from blood. Stated subset: CD45RA+ positively selected. The CDR3 nucleotides are TGCGGCGGGATCTCTTACAATGAGCAGTTCTTC. Translation: CGGISYNEQFF.